This T cell receptor beta chain was retrieved from a study of T cells in Graves' hyperthyroidism and ophthalmopathy. Whole-study context: Blood was drawn when the patient was first diagnosed and still untreated.

This clonotype was seen ten or more times. No ophthalmopathy progression within 18 months constituted stable Graves' hyperthyroidism. Each patient was aged 18 to 65 and had newly diagnosed hyperthyroidism of under 2 months' duration. RNA transcripts served as the template for amplifying TCR beta CDR3 regions. A set of HTBI primers served as the primers for a first-round RT-PCR of the TCR CDR3. TCRdb independently ran MiXCR on the multiplex PCR reads; one entry per CDR3 protein. The table shows about 200,000 distinct CDR3 sequences, with approximately 16% occurring only once. Germline CDR1 and CDR2: LNHDA and SQIVND (reference sequence). Trimming stripped 1 base from V and 0 bases from J, with 16 bases between. The CDR3 length is 18 residues.

The chain uses TRBV19 and TRBJ2-1; D uncertain. Source material: blood. This sequence originates from a woman in her fifties or sixties with Graves' hyperthyroidism. The CDR3: CASSIVMDPLSSYNEQFF. The DNA for the CDR3 is TGTGCCAGTAGTATAGTAATGGATCCCCTGAGCTCCTACAATGAGCAGTTCTTC.